Presented here are 31 T cell receptor beta chains from one specimen sequenced in a study of CD8 T cells in Susac syndrome. An amount of RNA that ranged from roughly 0.45 to 1 ug was reverse transcribed with random hexamers. TCRdb used MiXCR to reprocess the immunoSEQ multiplex PCR reads, holding one entry per CDR3 protein. The sample carries around 95,000 distinct CDR3 sequences, nearly 97% recorded once. Sequencing used CD8+ T cells from PBMCs. Every receptor here comes from a human donor with Susac syndrome.

The chain links TRBV6-5 to TRBJ2-2, with D uncertain. V was clipped by 8 bases and J by 5 bases, with 15 bases between them. The CDR3 has 14 amino acids. CDR1 is MNHEY, CDR2 SVGAGI, per germline. CDR3 DNA: TGTGCCAGCCTGGCGGCAGGCAATACCGGGGAGCTGTTTTTT. Its protein product is CASLAAGNTGELFF.

The CDR3 spells CSVDAPRGETQYF. In DNA form, the CDR3 reads TGCAGCGTTGATGCCCCCAGGGGTGAGACCCAGTACTTC. The chain carries TRBV29-1 and TRBJ2-5; tentatively, D is TRBD1 (6 bases). Germline loops: CDR1 SQVTM, CDR2 ANQGSEA. V shed 3 bases and J shed 5 bases, with 13 bases lying between them. The CDR3 contains 13 residues.

The chain recombines TRBV2 with TRBJ2-7, with D unresolved. Germline CDR1 and CDR2: SNHLY and FYNNEI. With 6 bases removed from V and 2 bases from J, the gap between germline ends came to 8 bases. The CDR3 loop spans 12 amino acids. The CDR3 DNA reads TGTGCCAGCAGGTACGGAGCCTACGAGCAGTACTTC. The encoded protein is CASRYGAYEQYF.

This clonotype was seen a single time. The V call is TRBV29-1, the J call TRBJ1-4, with D possibly being TRBD1 (6 bases). Trimming took off 6 bases at V and 8 bases at J, with 16 bases between the two ends. The CDR3 loop spans 13 amino acids. Per the germline V gene, CDR1 is SQVTM and CDR2 is ANQGSEA. In DNA form, the CDR3 reads TGCAGCGTGTCTGGTTCAGGGGTCGAAAAACTGTTTTTT. Residues: CSVSGSGVEKLFF. Filled out from reference TRBV29-1 and TRBJ1-4, the complete variable domain reads SAVISQKPSRDICQRGTSLTIQCQVDSQVTMMFWYRQQPGQSLTLIATANQGSEATYESGFVIDKFPISRPNLTFSTLTVSNMSPEDSSIYLCSVSGSGVEKLFFGSGTQLSVL.

The J gene is TRBJ2-1, the V gene TRBV25-1; tentatively, D is TRBD1 or TRBD2 (5 bases each). V was pared by 8 bases and J by 8 bases, with 10 bases between. CDR3 length equals 11 residues. Germline V gives CDR1 MGHDK, CDR2 SYGVNS. CDR3: CASGGRDEQFF. DNA of the CDR3: TGTGCCAGCGGGGGAAGGGATGAGCAGTTCTTC.

V is TRBV6-5 and J is TRBJ2-7; 10 bases align to TRBD2. Unmatched junction bases numbered 10, after V lost 5 bases and J lost 6 bases. This CDR3 region has 15 residues. From germline, CDR1 is MNHEY and CDR2 SVGAGI. The chain's CDR3 is CASSVVLAGALEQYF. The CDR3, as DNA: TGTGCCAGCAGTGTCGTCCTAGCGGGAGCCCTCGAGCAGTACTTC.

The chain is built from TRBV4-1 and TRBJ2-1; 14 nucleotides agree with TRBD2. The CDR3 is 18 amino acids. The germline CDR1 and CDR2 sequences are MGHRA and YSYEKL. The ends lost 2 bases at V and 2 bases at J; junction bases unmatched: 5. CDR3 bases: TGCGCCAGCAGCCAATGGACTAGCGGGGGGATAACCTACAATGAGCAGTTCTTC. The encoded protein is CASSQWTSGGITYNEQFF.

The chain has TRBV18 and TRBJ2-3; 10 nucleotides agree with TRBD2. Germline assignment: CDR1 KGHSH and CDR2 LQKENI. The CDR3 contains 15 residues. Unmatched junction bases numbered 4, after V lost 4 bases and J lost 3 bases. The DNA of the CDR3 is TGTGCCAGCTCACTCGGGACTAGCGAAACAGATACGCAGTATTTT. This translates into CASSLGTSETDTQYF.

In this sample, this clonotype turned up once. The chain couples TRBV6-6 to TRBJ1-2; TRBD1 aligns across 9 bases. Germline lookup yields CDR1 MNHNY and CDR2 SVGAGI (reference sequence). V was pared by 6 bases and J by 7 bases, with 6 bases of the junction left unmatched. This CDR3 is 13 amino acids long. The CDR3 DNA is TGTGCCAGCAGCCAGACAGGGGGTAGTGGCTACACCTTC. The encoded protein is CASSQTGGSGYTF.

The chain recombines TRBV7-9 with TRBJ1-1, with unresolved D. V lost 1 base and J lost 0, with 6 bases in between. This CDR3 is 14 amino acids long. Germline V gene sequence: CDR1 SEHNR, CDR2 FQNEAQ (reference sequence). The CDR3 loop reads CASSLGTVNTEAFF. The CDR3 coding sequence is TGTGCCAGCAGCTTAGGTACGGTGAACACTGAAGCTTTCTTT.

The CDR3 DNA reads TGTGCCAGCAGTACCGGACAGGGGAAGTACTTC. Translation gives CASSTGQGKYF. The rearrangement links TRBV12-3 or TRBV12-4 to TRBJ2-4; the match to TRBD1 covers 9 bases. Trimming cost V 5 bases and J 14 bases; bases outside gene matches: 4. The CDR3 extends over 11 amino acids.

V is TRBV5-8 and J is TRBJ2-7; no clear D gene. The ends were cut back, 4 bases at V and 2 bases at J, with 10 bases in the middle. The germline V gene has CDR1 SGHTS and CDR2 YDEGEE. There are 13 residues in the CDR3. The CDR3 is CASSPDGTYEQYF. CDR3 bases: TGTGCCAGCAGCCCGGACGGAACCTACGAGCAGTACTTC.

The chain joins TRBV5-6 to TRBJ1-3, with D hard to call. This CDR3 is 14 amino acids long. In germline, CDR1 is SGHDT, CDR2 YYEEEE. Trimming shortened V by 0 bases and J by 0 bases, and 4 bases separated the two germline ends. The CDR3 loop is CASSLDFSGNTIYF. CDR3 DNA sequence: TGTGCCAGCAGCTTGGATTTCTCTGGAAACACCATATATTTT.

The rearrangement uses TRBV20-1 and TRBJ1-1, with D possibly TRBD1 on 6 matching bases. The CDR3 runs 15 residues. V lost 2 bases and J lost 1, with 14 bases in between. In germline, CDR1 is DFQATT, CDR2 SNEGSKA (reference sequence). DNA for the CDR3: TGCAGTGCTAGACCCCCCAGGGGACCGAACACTGAAGCTTTCTTT. Residues: CSARPPRGPNTEAFF.

The gene calls are TRBV6-5 and TRBJ2-5, with D unclear. The germline gives CDR1 MNHEY, CDR2 SVGAGI. The ends were cut back, 0 bases at V and 7 bases at J, with 9 bases in the middle. This CDR3 region has 13 residues. The CDR3: CASSYSSLGTQYF. CDR3 coding DNA: TGTGCCAGCAGTTACTCGTCTCTGGGGACCCAGTACTTC.

The gene calls are TRBV7-9 and TRBJ2-1; 7 bases are a match to TRBD2. The CDR3 consists of 16 residues. CDR1 is SEHNR, CDR2 FQNEAQ, per germline (reference sequence). Trimming at V came to 5 bases and at J to 3 bases, leaving 10 bases not matched to a gene. CDR3 in amino acids: CASSPGSSGVYNEQFF. The DNA for the CDR3 is TGTGCCAGCAGCCCCGGGTCGAGCGGGGTCTACAATGAGCAGTTCTTC. Full variable domain (rest looked up from reference TRBV7-9 and TRBJ2-1): DTGVSQNPRHKITKRGQNVTFRCDPISEHNRLYWYRQTLGQGPEFLTYFQNEAQLEKSRLLSDRFSAERPKGSFSTLEIQRTEQGDSAMYLCASSPGSSGVYNEQFFGPGTRLTVL.

J is TRBJ2-5 and V is TRBV29-1; a possible D gene is TRBD2 (6 bases). This CDR3 has 13 amino acids. CDR1 SQVTM and CDR2 ANQGSEA come from the germline V gene. The V and J ends lost 4 bases and 4 bases respectively, with 13 bases between them. The CDR3 sequence: CSVGGRRGETQYF. The CDR3 DNA follows: TGCAGCGTTGGGGGGAGGAGGGGAGAGACCCAGTACTTC.

The gene calls are TRBV12-3 or TRBV12-4 and TRBJ1-1, with a tentative D call TRBD1 (6 bases). The CDR3 is 12 amino acids. Between the trimmed V and J ends, which lost 8 bases and 1 base, there was a span of 8 bases. The CDR3 reads CASSGANTEAFF. The CDR3 region has the DNA TGTGCCAGCTCGGGGGCGAACACTGAAGCTTTCTTT.

The rearrangement joins TRBV2 to TRBJ2-7; maybe TRBD1 (5 bases). The germline V and J ends were trimmed by 5 bases and 5 bases, with 13 bases remaining between them. This CDR3 spans 13 amino acids. Germline CDR1 is SNHLY and CDR2 is FYNNEI. DNA of the CDR3: TGTGCCAGCAGTACGATCACAGGTCACGAGCAGTACTTC. This codes for CASSTITGHEQYF.

V is TRBV14 and J is TRBJ2-7; TRBD1 might be the D (6 bases). This CDR3 comprises 16 residues. Germline V gives CDR1 SGHDN, CDR2 FVKESK. Between the trimmed V and J ends, which lost 0 bases and 1 base, there was a span of 13 bases. The DNA of the CDR3 is TGTGCCAGCAGCCAAGAGGTCTGGGGGCTGTCCTACGAGCAGTACTTC. Residues: CASSQEVWGLSYEQYF.

CDR3 protein: CASSLGPQGLFDEAFF. The CDR3 DNA reads as TGTGCCAGCAGCTTGGGGCCGCAGGGGCTATTTGATGAAGCTTTCTTT. The chain combines TRBV4-2 with TRBJ1-1; D possibly corresponds to TRBD1 (6 bases). Germline V lookup: CDR1 LGHNA, CDR2 YNFKEQ. This CDR3 is 16 amino acids long. V dropped 5 bases and J dropped 7 bases, with 23 bases sitting between them.

The DNA of the CDR3 is TGTGCCAGCAGTTACCGACAGGGGATCTACGAGCAGTACTTC. Translation gives CASSYRQGIYEQYF. The V and J genes are TRBV6-2 or TRBV6-3 and TRBJ2-7; 8 nucleotides line up with TRBD1. V trimming: 2 bases; J trimming: 3 bases; junction bases outside the gene matches: 3. This CDR3 region has 14 residues. Germline CDR1 is MNHEY and CDR2 is SVGEGT.

This sequence joins TRBV25-1 and TRBJ1-1; no clear D gene. V was trimmed by 4 bases and J by 1 base, leaving 10 bases between them. The CDR3 runs 14 residues. Germline assignment: CDR1 MGHDK and CDR2 SYGVNS. Here the CDR3 DNA reads TGTGCCAGCAGTGGACATCAACAGAACACTGAAGCTTTCTTT. It encodes CASSGHQQNTEAFF.

This sequence joins TRBV20-1 and TRBJ2-1, with 8 bases that match TRBD2. From germline, CDR1 is DFQATT and CDR2 SNEGSKA (reference sequence). The CDR3 has 14 residues. As DNA, the CDR3 is TGCAGCCTTTTGCGGGGGGCGATGTACAATGAGCAGTTCTTC. Amino acids: CSLLRGAMYNEQFF.

CDR3 nucleotide sequence: TGTGCCAGCAGCCACAGGGCGACTTACGAGCAGTACTTC. As protein: CASSHRATYEQYF. The rearrangement links TRBV7-2 to TRBJ2-7; perhaps TRBD1 as D (6 bases). The CDR3 totals 13 residues. The V end lost 5 bases, the J end lost 4 bases, and 12 bases lay between the germline ends. CDR1 SGHTA and CDR2 FQGNSA come from the germline V gene.

V and J are TRBV20-1 and TRBJ2-5; TRBD2 matches 8 bases. The V gene end was trimmed by 3 bases and the J gene end by 2 bases; junction bases not matched to a gene: 8. The CDR3 length is 15 residues. Germline CDR1 is DFQATT and CDR2 is SNEGSKA (reference sequence). CDR3 in DNA: TGCAGTGCTAGGCGGTCTAGCGGGCAACAAGAGACCCAGTACTTC. Residues: CSARRSSGQQETQYF.

The chain joins TRBV19 to TRBJ2-7; perhaps TRBD2 as D (5 bases). V shed 5 bases and J shed 6 bases, with 14 bases lying between them. Germline V CDR1 and CDR2: LNHDA, SQIVND (reference sequence). The CDR3 contains 13 residues. The CDR3 bases are TGTGCCAGTAGTGCCTCGCGGGTTTCCGAGCAGTACTTC. Encoded protein: CASSASRVSEQYF.

This clonotype was counted only a few times. The gene calls are TRBV6-1 and TRBJ1-5, with 10 nucleotides matching TRBD1. Trimming cost V 6 bases and J 6 bases; bases outside gene matches: 8. The CDR3 covers 15 residues. Germline assignment: CDR1 MNHNS and CDR2 SASEGT. The CDR3 loop reads CASSVGTGAGQPQHF. The DNA for the CDR3 is TGTGCCAGCAGCGTAGGGACAGGGGCTGGTCAGCCCCAGCATTTT.

The CDR3 region has the DNA TGCAGCGAGGGACAGGGAAGAGGCTACACCTTC. Its protein product is CSEGQGRGYTF. The J gene is TRBJ1-2, the V gene TRBV29-1, with 9 positions matching TRBD1. CDR1 SQVTM and CDR2 ANQGSEA come from the germline V gene. V trimming: 7 bases; J trimming: 8 bases; junction bases outside the gene matches: 5. The CDR3 consists of 11 residues.

This chain links TRBV5-1 with TRBJ2-2; 12 bases align to TRBD2. Trimming cost V 2 bases and J 6 bases; bases outside gene matches: 5. Germline V gene lookup returns CDR1 SGHRS and CDR2 YFSETQ. This CDR3 is 16 amino acids long. The CDR3 DNA is TGCGCCAGCAGCTTAAGGACTAGCGGGGCCCCCGGGGAGCTGTTTTTT. As protein: CASSLRTSGAPGELFF.

The chain combines TRBV28 with TRBJ2-1; D gene ambiguous. There are 11 residues in the CDR3. V was trimmed by 2 bases and J by 9 bases, leaving 5 bases between them. Germline assignment: CDR1 MDHEN and CDR2 SYDVKM. CDR3 coding DNA: TGTGCCAGCAGTTTAGGTGTTGAGCAGTTCTTC. The encoded protein is CASSLGVEQFF.